What follows is one T cell receptor beta chain and its context. Its target is not known. The data are from a study of T cell responses to AZD1222 COVID-19 vaccine. Study context: Pooling was applied to second doses at about 4 or about 12 weeks. Study observations and caveats: Reportedly, close to half of spike-specific TCRs are directed against unmutated variant regions. Scientists sampled the repertoires only once the peak T cell response had passed. Vaccine-associated CD4 TCRs spanned spike, dominant at 160-218 and 743-854.

Sequencing was performed with immunoSEQ multiplex PCR; in TCRdb, only in-frame clones are kept and a portion is missing. The repertoire includes around 130,000 clones, about 86% of them detected once, and 12% sits in the top ten. V was trimmed by 5 bases and J by 6 bases, leaving 16 bases between them. The germline V gene encodes CDR1 SEHNR and CDR2 FQNEAQ (reference sequence). The CDR3 has 14 residues. The receptor's source is an adult in good health. The source was peripheral blood, collected on day 0 of AZD1222 vaccination. V gene TRBV7-9 combines with J gene TRBJ1-2; D gene uncertain. The chain's CDR3 is CASSPPGTLDGYTF. The CDR3 nucleotides read TGTGCCAGCAGCCCACCCGGAACGTTGGATGGCTACACCTTC.